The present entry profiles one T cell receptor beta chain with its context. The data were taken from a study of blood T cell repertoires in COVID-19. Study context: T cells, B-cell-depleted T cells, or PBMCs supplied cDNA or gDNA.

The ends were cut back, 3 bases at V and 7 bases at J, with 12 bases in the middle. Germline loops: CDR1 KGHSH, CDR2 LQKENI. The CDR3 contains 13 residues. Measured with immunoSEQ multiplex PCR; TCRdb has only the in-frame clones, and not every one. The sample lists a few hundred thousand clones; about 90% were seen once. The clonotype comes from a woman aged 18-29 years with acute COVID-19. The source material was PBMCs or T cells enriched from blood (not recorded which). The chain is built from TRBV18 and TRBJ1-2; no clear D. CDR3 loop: CASSPGQEGGYTF. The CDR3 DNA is TGTGCCAGCTCACCGGGTCAGGAGGGTGGCTACACCTTC.